The 28 T cell receptor beta chains below were found in one sample sequenced in a study of neoadjuvant anti-PD-1 for oral cavity cancer. TCRdb keeps only in-frame clones here, not all; method: immunoSEQ multiplex PCR. The data contain 17,000 or so clones, about 59% of them seen just once; the ten biggest clones take up roughly 2.6%. This material consisted of PBMCs, taken before nivolumab (anti-PD-1) treatment. The source is a person between 35 and 79 years old with oral cavity squamous cell carcinoma.

V usage is TRBV19 and J usage is TRBJ2-7; TRBD1 might be the D (6 bases). Per germline, CDR1 LNHDA and CDR2 SQIVND (reference sequence). The CDR3 loop spans 12 amino acids. Trimming took off 5 bases at V and 4 bases at J, with 9 bases between the two ends. The CDR3 sequence: CASSSDRYEQYF. As DNA, the CDR3 is TGTGCCAGTAGTTCCGACAGGTACGAGCAGTACTTC.

This clone was seen only a few times. The chain uses TRBV7-9 and TRBJ1-1; 9 nucleotides match TRBD1. This CDR3 spans 14 amino acids. Trimming took 5 bases from V and 4 from J; bases not matched to a gene: 5. Germline lookup yields CDR1 SEHNR and CDR2 FQNEAQ (reference sequence). CDR3 protein: CASSKTTGGTEAFF. Written as DNA, the CDR3 is TGTGCCAGCAGCAAAACGACAGGGGGCACTGAAGCTTTCTTT.

The chain is built from TRBV5-1 and TRBJ2-5; D might be TRBD1 or TRBD2, each matching 5 bases. CDR1 SGHRS and CDR2 YFSETQ come from the germline V gene. The V end lost 0 bases, the J end lost 5 bases, and 11 bases lay between the germline ends. This CDR3 comprises 14 residues. CDR3 coding DNA: TGCGCCAGCAGCTTGGGTCCCTGGGGGGAGACCCAGTACTTC. This translates into CASSLGPWGETQYF.

The DNA for the CDR3 is TGTGCCAGTAGTATCCGCGGGTCGGGGGTTTACGAGCAGTACTTC. Its protein product is CASSIRGSGVYEQYF. The chain is built from TRBV19 and TRBJ2-7; weak D call: TRBD2 (6 bases). V shed 3 bases and J shed 4 bases, with 16 bases lying between them. This CDR3 has 15 amino acids. CDR1 and CDR2 (germline): LNHDA, SQIVND (reference sequence).

The genes are TRBV2 and TRBJ2-5; 7 nucleotides match TRBD2. J gave up 5 bases and V 7 bases, and 10 bases lay outside the gene matches. This CDR3 has 14 residues. Germline V gene sequence: CDR1 SNHLY, CDR2 FYNNEI. CDR3 amino acids: CASNREARGETQYF. The CDR3 bases are TGTGCCAGCAACCGGGAGGCTAGAGGGGAGACCCAGTACTTC.

A few counts support this clone. The J gene is TRBJ2-7, the V gene TRBV6-5, with TRBD1 as a possible D gene (6 bases). The germline V and J ends were trimmed by 5 bases and 7 bases, with 12 bases remaining between them. The germline CDR1 and CDR2 sequences are MNHEY and SVGAGI. The CDR3 runs to 12 residues. The CDR3 spells CASSLQGGEQYF. DNA of the CDR3: TGTGCCAGCAGTCTACAGGGTGGGGAGCAGTACTTC.

The chain uses TRBV2 and TRBJ2-7; 11 positions agree with TRBD1. The ends lost 6 bases at V and 3 bases at J; junction bases unmatched: 1. Germline CDR1 reads SNHLY; CDR2 reads FYNNEI. The CDR3 runs 13 residues. The CDR3 here is CASRGTGGYEQYF. The CDR3 DNA reads as TGTGCCAGCAGGGGGACAGGGGGCTACGAGCAGTACTTC.

This chain links TRBV27 with TRBJ2-2; TRBD1 matches 8 bases. J gave up 5 bases and V 7 bases, and 6 bases lay outside the gene matches. Germline CDR1 and CDR2: MNHEY and SMNVEV (reference sequence). The CDR3 spans 14 residues. The CDR3 spells CASKGQARTGELFF. The CDR3 DNA reads as TGTGCCAGCAAGGGACAGGCGAGGACCGGGGAGCTGTTTTTT.

The V and J genes are TRBV7-2 and TRBJ1-2, with 8 bases that match TRBD1. There are 15 residues in the CDR3. Germline-derived CDR1 and CDR2 are SGHTA and FQGNSA. Losses at the gene ends were 2 bases for V and 4 bases for J; bases not matched to a gene: 6. CDR3 sequence: CASSLIGQGGYGYTF. CDR3 nucleotide sequence: TGTGCCAGCAGCTTAATCGGACAGGGAGGCTATGGCTACACCTTC.

This clone turned up a few times. CDR3 in DNA: TGCGCCAGCAGCTTGGCCTTAGCGGGAGTTACCCCCTACGAGCAGTACTTC. Translating gives CASSLALAGVTPYEQYF. This sequence joins TRBV5-1 and TRBJ2-7, with TRBD2 matching 9 bases. Germline CDR1 and CDR2: SGHRS and YFSETQ. J lost 2 bases, V lost 0 bases, and 9 bases had no gene match. There are 17 residues in the CDR3.

This clone appeared a few times. The chain recombines TRBV5-1 with TRBJ2-2, with D perhaps TRBD2 (5 bases). This CDR3 comprises 16 residues. Trimming took off 4 bases at V and 1 base at J, with 14 bases between the two ends. The germline V gene has CDR1 SGHRS and CDR2 YFSETQ. CDR3 amino acids: CASSLQVGVNTGELFF. Written as DNA, the CDR3 is TGCGCCAGCAGCCTCCAGGTGGGAGTGAACACCGGGGAGCTGTTTTTT.

The J gene is TRBJ2-2, the V gene TRBV11-3; no definite D call. Germline V lookup: CDR1 SGHNT, CDR2 YENEEA. The CDR3 is 13 residues long. Trimming took 1 base from V and 5 from J, leaving 5 bases between them. CDR3 DNA: TGTGCCAGCAGCTTAGGAGCAACCGGGGAGCTGTTTTTT. Its protein is CASSLGATGELFF.

J is TRBJ1-3 and V is TRBV9; D is possibly TRBD1 (5 bases). Germline V CDR1 and CDR2: SGDLS, YYNGEE. The V gene lost 2 bases and the J gene lost 0 bases, with 12 bases spanning the gap. The CDR3 totals 16 residues. CDR3 protein: CASSVRDRLSGNTIYF. CDR3 nucleotide sequence: TGTGCCAGCAGCGTCCGGGACCGCCTCTCTGGAAACACCATATATTTT.

The rearrangement links TRBV6-5 to TRBJ2-3; no firm D call. Trimming took off 0 bases at V and 10 bases at J, with 5 bases between the two ends. The V gene's germline CDR1 is MNHEY and CDR2 SVGAGI. The CDR3 loop spans 11 amino acids. The CDR3 reads CASSYSGSQYF. The CDR3 coding sequence is TGTGCCAGCAGTTACTCTGGGTCGCAGTATTTT.

This clone was seen only a few times. The chain's CDR3 is CASSFRRDPYNEQFF. The CDR3 DNA sequence: TGTGCCAGCAGCTTTAGGCGGGATCCCTACAATGAGCAGTTCTTC. The chain uses TRBV11-1 and TRBJ2-1; possible D gene TRBD2, 6 bases. Germline V gives CDR1 SGHAT, CDR2 FQDESV (reference sequence). The CDR3 runs to 15 residues. V gave up 3 bases and J gave up 2 bases, with 11 bases separating them.

The chain joins TRBV13 to TRBJ2-7, with 7 bases fitting TRBD1. The CDR3 runs to 16 residues. The V segment lost 5 bases and the J segment 2 bases; nucleotides outside the gene matches: 12. The germline gives CDR1 PRHDT, CDR2 FYEKMQ (reference sequence). CDR3 protein: CASSPNPADRAYEQYF. CDR3 coding DNA: TGTGCCAGCAGCCCCAACCCGGCCGACAGGGCCTACGAGCAGTACTTC.

This sequence joins TRBV5-1 and TRBJ2-5; 15 positions agree with TRBD2. This CDR3 spans 16 amino acids. The ends lost 3 bases at V and 4 bases at J; junction bases unmatched: 4. Germline V gene data show CDR1 as SGHRS and CDR2 as YFSETQ. The CDR3, as DNA: TGCGCCAGCAGCTCCGGGACTAGCGGGAGGAGAGAGACCCAGTACTTC. Protein sequence: CASSSGTSGRRETQYF. Full variable domain (missing parts from reference TRBV5-1 and TRBJ2-5): KAGVTQTPRYLIKTRGQQVTLSCSPISGHRSVSWYQQTPGQGLQFLFEYFSETQRNKGNFPGRFSGRQFSNSRSEMNVSTLELGDSALYLCASSSGTSGRRETQYFGPGTRLLVL.

V gene TRBV2 combines with J gene TRBJ2-7; D may be TRBD1 (5 bases). V lost 8 bases and J lost 3, with 14 bases in between. Germline V lookup: CDR1 SNHLY, CDR2 FYNNEI. The CDR3 runs 13 residues. CDR3 coding DNA: TGTGCCAGCCGGATAGGCCAGGGCTACGAGCAGTACTTC. It encodes CASRIGQGYEQYF.

This rearrangement joins TRBV10-3 to TRBJ1-1; 7 bases are a match to TRBD1. Germline-derived CDR1 and CDR2 are ENHRY and SYGVKD. The CDR3 spans 13 residues. Losses at the gene ends were 10 bases for V and 0 bases for J; bases not matched to a gene: 5. The CDR3 here is CATRGDMNTEAFF. In DNA form, the CDR3 reads TGTGCCACCAGGGGGGATATGAACACTGAAGCTTTCTTT.

The chain carries TRBV29-1 and TRBJ2-5; 8 nucleotides line up with TRBD2. Germline CDR1 SQVTM, CDR2 ANQGSEA. With 2 bases clipped from V and 5 bases from J, the junction kept 7 bases outside the gene matches. The CDR3 is made up of 14 amino acids. CDR3 bases: TGCAGCGTTGAAATGGGCCAGCGGGGGGAGACCCAGTACTTC. This translates into CSVEMGQRGETQYF.

The chain carries TRBV5-1 and TRBJ2-5; 8 bases line up with TRBD2. The germline CDR1 and CDR2 sequences are SGHRS and YFSETQ. V lost 3 bases, J lost 4 bases, and 5 bases stayed unmatched. CDR3 length: 14 residues. This CDR3 reads CASSSKRESETQYF. CDR3 coding DNA: TGCGCCAGCAGCTCCAAGCGGGAGTCAGAGACCCAGTACTTC.

The chain joins TRBV7-8 to TRBJ2-3; 9 bases match TRBD2. This CDR3 spans 15 amino acids. Germline CDR1 reads SGHVS; CDR2 reads FQNEAQ. V dropped 2 bases and J dropped 4; count of bases not matched to a gene: 4. The CDR3 nucleotides are TGTGCCAGCAGCTTATGGGCGGGGGGGCCAGATACGCAGTATTTT. Translation: CASSLWAGGPDTQYF.

The CDR3 is CATGKRGATGEQYF. The DNA for the CDR3 is TGTGCCACCGGGAAGCGGGGAGCTACGGGAGAGCAGTACTTC. The V gene is TRBV15, the J gene TRBJ2-7, with TRBD2 matching 7 bases. From germline, CDR1 is LNHNV and CDR2 YYDKDF (reference sequence). This CDR3 is 14 amino acids long. The ends lost 8 bases at V and 7 bases at J; junction bases unmatched: 14.

The chain joins TRBV7-8 to TRBJ2-7, with a tentative D call TRBD2 (5 bases). This CDR3 region has 15 residues. V lost 1 base to trimming and J lost 1 base, with 11 bases between them. CDR1 is SGHVS, CDR2 FQNEAQ, per germline. This chain's CDR3 is CASSLEVASSYEQYF. In nucleotides, the CDR3 is TGTGCCAGCAGCTTAGAGGTAGCGAGTTCCTACGAGCAGTACTTC.

This clone has only a few counts. This chain joins TRBV5-4 and TRBJ2-1; the match to TRBD2 covers 10 bases. Losses at the gene ends were 3 bases for V and 4 bases for J; bases not matched to a gene: 7. The germline gives CDR1 SGHNT, CDR2 YYREEE (reference sequence). The CDR3 length is 16 residues. CDR3 bases: TGTGCCAGCAGCTCCACCGGACTAGCGGAGTACAATGAGCAGTTCTTC. Translated: CASSSTGLAEYNEQFF.

This clone was counted a few times. The chain uses TRBV7-9 and TRBJ1-4; maybe TRBD1 (5 bases). The CDR3 has 13 amino acids. Trimming took off 7 bases at V and 7 bases at J, with 13 bases between the two ends. Germline V lookup: CDR1 SEHNR, CDR2 FQNEAQ (reference sequence). CDR3 DNA: TGTGCCAGCACTGGAGGGGACGGTGAAAAACTGTTTTTT. It translates to CASTGGDGEKLFF.

The rearrangement links TRBV2 to TRBJ2-1; TRBD1 agrees at 10 bases. Germline V gene lookup returns CDR1 SNHLY and CDR2 FYNNEI. After removal of 4 bases from V and 3 bases from J, the junction contained 12 bases not matched to a gene. The CDR3 totals 18 residues. In DNA, the CDR3 is TGTGCCAGCAGTGGGGGGACAGGGGAAGTTCGGGACTACAATGAGCAGTTCTTC. Amino acids: CASSGGTGEVRDYNEQFF.

V gene TRBV5-1 combines with J gene TRBJ2-2; 9 positions match TRBD2. Losses at the gene ends were 5 bases for V and 4 bases for J; bases not matched to a gene: 9. The CDR3 length is 16 residues. The germline V gene has CDR1 SGHRS and CDR2 YFSETQ. The CDR3 protein is CASSRIAGAGTGELFF. The CDR3 DNA follows: TGCGCCAGCAGTCGCATAGCGGGAGCGGGCACCGGGGAGCTGTTTTTT.